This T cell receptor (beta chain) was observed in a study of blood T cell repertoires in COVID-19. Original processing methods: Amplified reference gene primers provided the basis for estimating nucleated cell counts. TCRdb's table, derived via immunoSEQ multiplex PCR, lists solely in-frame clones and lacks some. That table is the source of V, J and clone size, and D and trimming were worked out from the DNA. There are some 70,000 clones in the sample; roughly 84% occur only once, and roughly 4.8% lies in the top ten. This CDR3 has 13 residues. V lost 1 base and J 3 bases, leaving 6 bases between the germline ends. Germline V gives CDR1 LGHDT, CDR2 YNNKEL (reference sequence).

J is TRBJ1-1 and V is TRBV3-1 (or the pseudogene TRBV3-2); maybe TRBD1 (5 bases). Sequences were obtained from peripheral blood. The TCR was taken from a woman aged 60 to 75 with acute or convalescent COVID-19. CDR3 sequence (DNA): TGTGCCAGCAGCCAAGTCAGGGACACTGAAGCTTTCTTT. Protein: CASSQVRDTEAFF.